This T cell receptor beta chain was documented in a study of OX40 agonist ivuxolimab in advanced cancers. Profiled with immunoSEQ multiplex PCR; TCRdb holds only in-frame clones, not every one. The table shows about 89,000 clones, with around nine tenths occurring only once. Germline CDR1 reads MNHNY; CDR2 reads SVGAGI (reference sequence). Trimming shortened V by 5 bases and J by 7 bases, and 15 bases separated the two germline ends. The CDR3 totals 14 residues. The receptor was derived from an adult with an advanced solid tumor such as melanoma, head and neck, liver or kidney cancer. The chain recombines TRBV6-6 with TRBJ1-5; a weak D match, TRBD1 (6 bases). The sequencing used CD4+ or CD8+ T cells sorted from blood, collected in a trial of the OX40 agonist ivuxolimab. The CDR3 loop is CASSTPGDGQPQHF. In nucleotides, the CDR3 is TGTGCCAGCAGTACCCCAGGGGACGGGCAGCCCCAGCATTTT.